These 6 T cell receptor beta chains were sequenced from one sample in a study of T cell changes during pregnancy in multiple sclerosis. The protocol was immunoSEQ multiplex PCR, while the TCRdb copy is restricted to in-frame clones and leaves out a portion. The table shows about 70,000 clones, with roughly 94% occurring only once. The starting material was peripheral blood, obtained in the third trimester of pregnancy. The receptors shown here come from a female donor with multiple sclerosis, enrolled in a pregnancy study.

The chain has TRBV7-8 and TRBJ1-3; possibly TRBD1 for D (6 bases). The ends were cut back, 8 bases at V and 4 bases at J, with 21 bases in the middle. CDR3 length: 16 amino acids. From germline, CDR1 is SGHVS and CDR2 FQNEAQ. This CDR3 reads CASEPDPQGLGNTIYF. The CDR3 DNA is TGTGCCAGCGAACCTGACCCTCAGGGGCTGGGAAACACCATATATTTT.

The chain combines TRBV5-4 with TRBJ1-2, with 9 nucleotides matching TRBD1. The V gene's germline CDR1 is SGHNT and CDR2 YYREEE (reference sequence). Trimming took 6 bases from V and 4 from J; bases not matched to a gene: 16. CDR3 length: 17 residues. The CDR3 DNA reads as TGTGCCAGCAAACCGGGACAGGGAATCCCGGGGGGCTATGGCTACACCTTC. This sequence encodes CASKPGQGIPGGYGYTF.

CDR3 bases: TGTGCCAGCAGCGCGGTGGATTCACCCCTCCACTTT. This codes for CASSAVDSPLHF. This chain joins TRBV5-5 and TRBJ1-6; D is ambiguous. CDR1 is SGHKS and CDR2 is YYEKEE in the germline V gene (reference sequence). The V end lost 4 bases, the J end lost 8 bases, and 7 bases lay between the germline ends. The CDR3 has 12 residues.

The chain links TRBV7-8 to TRBJ2-5; perhaps TRBD2 as D (6 bases). The V and J ends lost 1 base and 5 bases respectively, with 8 bases between them. From germline, CDR1 is SGHVS and CDR2 FQNEAQ. The CDR3 consists of 13 residues. DNA for the CDR3: TGTGCCAGCAGCTTAGGGGGGGAGGAGACCCAGTACTTC. Its protein product is CASSLGGEETQYF.

The chain couples TRBV19 to TRBJ1-2; 7 bases line up with TRBD1. Germline trimming cut 5 bases from V and 5 bases from J; bases unmatched to any gene: 17. The germline V gene has CDR1 LNHDA and CDR2 SQIVND (reference sequence). The CDR3 length is 17 residues. The CDR3 loop reads CASSVDRILVEGYGYTF. Written as DNA, the CDR3 is TGTGCCAGTAGTGTGGACAGGATCCTAGTAGAAGGTTATGGCTACACCTTC.

The V and J genes are TRBV6-6 and TRBJ2-1; 7 bases align to TRBD1. The CDR3 has 13 residues. V trimming: 5 bases; J trimming: 9 bases; junction bases outside the gene matches: 7. Germline loops: CDR1 MNHNY, CDR2 SVGAGI (reference sequence). The CDR3 region is CASSRQGRGEQFF. The CDR3 DNA is TGTGCCAGCAGTCGACAGGGTAGGGGTGAGCAGTTCTTC.